This T cell receptor beta chain was obtained from a study of control samples from healthy donors and cancer patients (dated by TCRdb to 2019 to 2021). Regarding this clone: The antigen it binds to is not known. No base-level quality is on record; no much larger clone is a single base apart.

The library was prepared using the immunoSEQ multiplex PCR assay. What TCRdb holds here is the immuneACCESS table cut down to in-frame rearrangements. Part of the clones is not present; checked against another copy, under half of the missing clones reflect an unresolved V gene, and the others are unexplained. This sample is represented by approximately 170,000 clones; around 87% of them were singletons. Around 1.5% of the sample goes to the ten largest clones. The sample taken for sequencing was blood. The TCR comes from a woman between 50 and 59 years old in good health.

The DNA sequence is given as TGTGCCAGCAGTTACGCGGGGACTAGTCATACGCAGTATTTT. It specifies CASSYAGTSHTQYF. The sequence is built from TRBV6-2 or TRBV6-3 and TRBJ2-3, and 8 junction bases match TRBD2. According to the germline V gene, CDR1 reads MNHEY and CDR2 reads SVGEGT. The CDR3 covers 14 residues, taking in both the cysteine and the phenylalanine. Only the CDR3 portion is preserved as DNA: 42 bases, with reading frame beginning at the first base. Relative to germline, V is missing 2 bases and J is missing 7 bases, with 5 bases of the junction outside any gene match.